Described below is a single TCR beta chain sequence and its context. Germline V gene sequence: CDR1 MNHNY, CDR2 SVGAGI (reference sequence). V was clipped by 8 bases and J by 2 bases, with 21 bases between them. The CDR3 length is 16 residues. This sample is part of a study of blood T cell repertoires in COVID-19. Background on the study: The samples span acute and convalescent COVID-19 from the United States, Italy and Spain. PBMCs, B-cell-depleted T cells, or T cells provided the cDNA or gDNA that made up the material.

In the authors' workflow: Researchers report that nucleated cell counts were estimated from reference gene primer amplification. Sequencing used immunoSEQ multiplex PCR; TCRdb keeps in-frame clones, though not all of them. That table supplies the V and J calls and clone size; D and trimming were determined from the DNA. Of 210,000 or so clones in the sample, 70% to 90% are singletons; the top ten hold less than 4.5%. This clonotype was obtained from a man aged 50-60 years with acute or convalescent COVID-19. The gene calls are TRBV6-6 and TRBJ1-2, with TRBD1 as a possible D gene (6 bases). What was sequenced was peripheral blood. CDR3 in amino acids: CASGIIPRTENYGYTF. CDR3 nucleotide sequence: TGTGCCAGCGGAATCATCCCCCGGACAGAGAACTATGGCTACACCTTC.